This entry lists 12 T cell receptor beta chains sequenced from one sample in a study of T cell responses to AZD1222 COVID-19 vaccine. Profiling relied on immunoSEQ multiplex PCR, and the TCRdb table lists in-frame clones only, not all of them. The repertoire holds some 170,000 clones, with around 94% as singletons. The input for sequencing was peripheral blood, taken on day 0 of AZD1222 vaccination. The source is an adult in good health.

The CDR3 region is CASSGGGLAGQETQYF. As DNA, the CDR3 is TGTGCCAGCAGCGGGGGCGGACTAGCGGGACAAGAGACCCAGTACTTC. The rearrangement uses TRBV5-4 and TRBJ2-5; 12 positions match TRBD2. The germline gives CDR1 SGHNT, CDR2 YYREEE (reference sequence). Trimming at V came to 4 bases and at J to 2 bases, leaving 6 bases not matched to a gene. The CDR3 sequence is 16 residues long. Full variable domain (rest looked up from reference TRBV5-4 and TRBJ2-5): ETGVTQSPTHLIKTRGQQVTLRCSSQSGHNTVSWYQQALGQGPQFIFQYYREEENGRGNFPPRFSGLQFPNYSSELNVNALELDDSALYLCASSGGGLAGQETQYFGPGTRLLVL.

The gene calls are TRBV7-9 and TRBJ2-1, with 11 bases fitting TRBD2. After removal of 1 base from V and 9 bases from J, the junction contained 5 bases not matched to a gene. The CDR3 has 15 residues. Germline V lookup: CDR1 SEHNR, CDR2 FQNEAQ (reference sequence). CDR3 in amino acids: CASSLGLAGLSEQFF. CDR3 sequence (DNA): TGTGCCAGCAGCTTAGGACTAGCGGGGTTGTCTGAGCAGTTCTTC.

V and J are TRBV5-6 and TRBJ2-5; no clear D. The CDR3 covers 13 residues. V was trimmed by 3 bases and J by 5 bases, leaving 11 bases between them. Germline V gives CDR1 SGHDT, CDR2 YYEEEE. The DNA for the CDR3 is TGTGCCAGCAGCTCCCTAGGGCGGGAGACCCAGTACTTC. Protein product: CASSSLGRETQYF.

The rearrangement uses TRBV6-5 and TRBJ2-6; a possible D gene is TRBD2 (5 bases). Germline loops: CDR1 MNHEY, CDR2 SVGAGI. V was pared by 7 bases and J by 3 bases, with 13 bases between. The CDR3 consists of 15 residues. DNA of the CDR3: TGTGCCAGCACTACGGGGTTGGGTGGGGCCAACGTCCTGACTTTC. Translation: CASTTGLGGANVLTF.

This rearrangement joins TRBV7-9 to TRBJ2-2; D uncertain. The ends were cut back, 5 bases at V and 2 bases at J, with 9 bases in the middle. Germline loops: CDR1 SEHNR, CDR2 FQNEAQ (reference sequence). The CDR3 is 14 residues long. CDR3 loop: CASSPNANTGELFF. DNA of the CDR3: TGTGCCAGCAGCCCGAACGCTAACACCGGGGAGCTGTTTTTT.

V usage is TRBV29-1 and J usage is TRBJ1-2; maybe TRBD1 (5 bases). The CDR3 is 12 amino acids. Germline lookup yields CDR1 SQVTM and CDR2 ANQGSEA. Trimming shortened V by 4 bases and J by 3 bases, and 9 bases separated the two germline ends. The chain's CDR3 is CSVGGRDYGYTF. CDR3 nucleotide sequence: TGCAGCGTTGGAGGCAGGGACTATGGCTACACCTTC.

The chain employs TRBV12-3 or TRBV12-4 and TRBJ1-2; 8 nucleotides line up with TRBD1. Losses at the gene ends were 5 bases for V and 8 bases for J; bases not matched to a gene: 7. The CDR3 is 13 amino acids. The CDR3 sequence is CASSPTGVWGYTF. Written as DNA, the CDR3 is TGTGCCAGCAGTCCGACAGGGGTCTGGGGCTACACCTTC.

Written as DNA, the CDR3 is TGTGCCAGCGCGGCTAGCGGGAGGGCATTAGAGCAGTTCTTC. This codes for CASAASGRALEQFF. This sequence joins TRBV6-5 and TRBJ2-1; 12 bases align to TRBD2. The CDR3 totals 14 residues. The germline V gene has CDR1 MNHEY and CDR2 SVGAGI. Germline trimming cut 8 bases from V and 10 bases from J; bases unmatched to any gene: 9.

The CDR3 spells CASSLSSGRGSYEQYF. CDR3 bases: TGTGCCAGCAGCTTATCTAGCGGGAGGGGCTCCTACGAGCAGTACTTC. This chain links TRBV11-2 with TRBJ2-7, with 12 bases that match TRBD2. V lost 2 bases and J lost 0; bases outside the gene matches: 2. The CDR3 runs to 16 residues. Germline assignment: CDR1 SGHAT and CDR2 FQNNGV. Based on the CDR3 plus reference TRBV11-2 and TRBJ2-7, the full variable domain is EAGVAQSPRYKIIEKRQSVAFWCNPISGHATLYWYQQILGQGPKLLIQFQNNGVVDDSQLPKDRFSAERLKGVDSTLKIQPAKLEDSAVYLCASSLSSGRGSYEQYFGPGTRLTVT.

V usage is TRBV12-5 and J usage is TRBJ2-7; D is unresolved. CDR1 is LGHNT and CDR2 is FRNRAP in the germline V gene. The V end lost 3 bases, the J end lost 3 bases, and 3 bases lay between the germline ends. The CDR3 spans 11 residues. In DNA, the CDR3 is TGTGCTAGTGGTTTCATCTACGAGCAGTACTTC. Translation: CASGFIYEQYF. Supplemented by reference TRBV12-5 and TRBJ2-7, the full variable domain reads DARVTQTPRHKVTEMGQEVTMRCQPILGHNTVFWYRQTMMQGLELLAYFRNRAPLDDSGMPKDRFSAEMPDATLATLKIQPSEPRDSAVYFCASGFIYEQYFGPGTRLTVT.

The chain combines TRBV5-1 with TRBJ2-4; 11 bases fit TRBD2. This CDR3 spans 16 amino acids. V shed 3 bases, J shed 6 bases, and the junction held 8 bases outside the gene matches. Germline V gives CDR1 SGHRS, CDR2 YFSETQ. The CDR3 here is CASSSGTSGLLNIQYF. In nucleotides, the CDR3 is TGCGCCAGCAGCTCCGGGACTAGCGGATTATTAAACATTCAGTACTTC.

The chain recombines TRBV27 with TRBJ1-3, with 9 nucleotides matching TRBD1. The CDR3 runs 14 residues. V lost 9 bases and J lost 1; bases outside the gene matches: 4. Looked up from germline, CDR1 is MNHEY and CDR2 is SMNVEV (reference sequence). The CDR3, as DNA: TGTGCCAGTGCGACAGGGGGGTCTGGAAACACCATATATTTT. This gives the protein CASATGGSGNTIYF.